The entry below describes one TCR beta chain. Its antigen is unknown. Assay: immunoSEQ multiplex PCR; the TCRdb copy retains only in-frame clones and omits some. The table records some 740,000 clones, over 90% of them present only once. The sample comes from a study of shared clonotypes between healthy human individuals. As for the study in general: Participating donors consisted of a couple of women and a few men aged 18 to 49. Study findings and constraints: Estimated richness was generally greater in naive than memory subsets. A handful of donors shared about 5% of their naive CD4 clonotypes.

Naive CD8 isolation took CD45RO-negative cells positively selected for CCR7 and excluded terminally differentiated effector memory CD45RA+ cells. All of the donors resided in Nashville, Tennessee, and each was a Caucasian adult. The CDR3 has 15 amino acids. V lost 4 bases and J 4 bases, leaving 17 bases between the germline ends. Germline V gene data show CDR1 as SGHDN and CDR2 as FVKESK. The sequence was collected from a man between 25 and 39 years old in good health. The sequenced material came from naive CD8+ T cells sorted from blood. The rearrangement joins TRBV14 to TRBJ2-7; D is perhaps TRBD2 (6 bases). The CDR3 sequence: CASSPNFRERYEQYF. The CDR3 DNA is TGTGCCAGCAGCCCTAACTTCCGGGAGAGATACGAGCAGTACTTC.